The 32 T cell receptor beta chains below all came from one sample that was sequenced in a study of blood T cell repertoires in COVID-19. The table came from immunoSEQ multiplex PCR; TCRdb's copy has only in-frame clones and leaves some out. The sample lists around 190,000 clones, approximately 90% occurring once. Sequencing was carried out using peripheral blood. The receptors shown here come from a man in his thirties or forties with acute or convalescent COVID-19.

This clone is a singleton in its sample. The chain combines TRBV7-9 with TRBJ1-2; D possibly corresponds to TRBD1 (6 bases). The CDR3 is 11 residues long. V lost 10 bases to trimming and J lost 5 bases, with 11 bases between them. The germline V gene has CDR1 SEHNR and CDR2 FQNEAQ (reference sequence). CDR3 nucleotide sequence: TGTGCCACCACGGACAGTTATGGCTACACCTTC. Translated, it gives CATTDSYGYTF.

The V and J genes are TRBV28 and TRBJ1-6; TRBD1 aligns across 9 bases. V lost 5 bases to trimming and J lost 9 bases; unmatched junction nucleotides: 11. CDR1 and CDR2 from the germline V gene are MDHEN and SYDVKM. This CDR3 has 16 amino acids. CDR3 in DNA: TGTGCCAGCAGTACTACTCCCGGGACAGGGCTTTCACCCCTCCACTTT. Residues: CASSTTPGTGLSPLHF.

The genes are TRBV6-1 and TRBJ2-1, with 14 bases identical to TRBD2. The CDR3 consists of 17 residues. Trimming took 4 bases from V and 8 from J; bases not matched to a gene: 10. The germline CDR1 and CDR2 sequences are MNHNS and SASEGT. DNA of the CDR3: TGTGCCAGCAGTGGTCAGGGACTAGCGGGAGACTTCTATGAGCAGTTCTTC. Translation gives CASSGQGLAGDFYEQFF.

This chain uses TRBV6-5 with TRBJ1-4, with TRBD1 as a possible D gene (5 bases). This CDR3 is built from 12 residues. The germline V gene encodes CDR1 MNHEY and CDR2 SVGAGI. Trimming removed 8 bases at V and 7 bases at J, with 11 bases between. The CDR3 loop is CASLSGAEKLFF. The CDR3 DNA reads as TGTGCCAGCCTCAGTGGGGCTGAAAAACTGTTTTTT.

This clone was detected only once. The V and J genes are TRBV15 and TRBJ1-5, with TRBD1 matching 8 bases. There are 16 residues in the CDR3. With V trimmed by 3 bases and J by 2 bases, 6 bases remained unmatched. The germline gives CDR1 LNHNV, CDR2 YYDKDF (reference sequence). DNA of the CDR3: TGTGCCACCAGCAGCAGGGGGCGTTTTGGCAATCAGCCCCAGCATTTT. Protein sequence: CATSSRGRFGNQPQHF.

This CDR3 reads CASPNPPAGVTDTQYF. CDR3 in DNA: TGTGCCAGCCCTAACCCCCCAGCGGGGGTCACAGATACGCAGTATTTT. This chain connects TRBV5-8 to TRBJ2-3; 8 bases agree with TRBD2. The CDR3 spans 16 residues. Germline trimming cut 7 bases from V and 2 bases from J; bases unmatched to any gene: 12. Per germline, CDR1 SGHTS and CDR2 YDEGEE.

A note on this clone: Different DNA sequences within this sample yield the same CDR3. The chain uses TRBV12-3 or TRBV12-4 and TRBJ1-5, with D unclear. The length of the CDR3 is 12 residues. Trimming stripped 5 bases from V and 2 bases from J, with 4 bases between. CDR3 sequence reads: CASSAGNQPQHF. CDR3 DNA: TGTGCCAGCAGTGCGGGCAATCAGCCCCAGCATTTT.

The CDR3 region has the DNA TGTGCCAGCATCTCTGTTCTAGGGAGCGGTCAGCCCCAGCATTTT. Residues: CASISVLGSGQPQHF. The V call is TRBV6-5, the J call TRBJ1-5; D is undetermined. The CDR3 covers 15 residues. Germline assignment: CDR1 MNHEY and CDR2 SVGAGI. V lost 7 bases and J 6 bases, leaving 19 bases between the germline ends.

The genes are TRBV2 and TRBJ1-5; TRBD1 aligns across 7 bases. In germline, CDR1 is SNHLY, CDR2 FYNNEI. The CDR3 sequence is 18 residues long. Trimming removed 1 base from V and 5 bases from J; junction bases left unmatched: 14. CDR3 in DNA: TGTGCCAGCAGTGAAGGTGTCAGGGGGTCGAGGTCCCATCAGCCCCAGCATTTT. The encoded protein is CASSEGVRGSRSHQPQHF.

The chain links TRBV6-5 to TRBJ1-5; D possibly corresponds to TRBD1 (6 bases). Germline CDR1 reads MNHEY; CDR2 reads SVGAGI. This CDR3 region has 15 residues. V was shortened by 6 bases and J by 1 base, with 13 bases between the two germline ends. CDR3 in DNA: TGTGCCAGCAGCAAGAACAGGGAAAGCAATCAGCCCCAGCATTTT. Translating gives CASSKNRESNQPQHF.

This chain uses TRBV4-1 with TRBJ2-7, with D possibly TRBD2 on 6 matching bases. The germline CDR1 and CDR2 sequences are MGHRA and YSYEKL. Trimming removed 1 base from V and 2 bases from J, with 15 bases in between. This CDR3 comprises 16 residues. The CDR3 nucleotides are TGCGCCAGCAGCCAAGTTCCCGGGACTTTCACCTACGAGCAGTACTTC. Amino acids: CASSQVPGTFTYEQYF.

The chain recombines TRBV9 with TRBJ1-3, with 9 bases lining up with TRBD1. The CDR3 runs to 18 residues. In germline, CDR1 is SGDLS, CDR2 YYNGEE. J was trimmed by 2 bases and V by 2 bases; bases with no gene match: 11. Written as DNA, the CDR3 is TGTGCCAGCAGCGTCACCCCGGCCCGGGACAGGGCTGGAAACACCATATATTTT. Translated, it gives CASSVTPARDRAGNTIYF.

The chain combines TRBV28 with TRBJ2-7; 7 bases line up with TRBD2. The germline CDR1 and CDR2 sequences are MDHEN and SYDVKM. The CDR3 contains 16 residues. V gave up 2 bases and J gave up 4 bases; unmatched junction bases: 11. This chain's CDR3 is CASSLEGGSTGYEQYF. CDR3 bases: TGTGCCAGCAGTTTAGAGGGCGGGAGTACGGGATACGAGCAGTACTTC.

The chain couples TRBV4-1 to TRBJ2-7; a possible D gene is TRBD2 (5 bases). This CDR3 is built from 15 residues. V shed 1 base and J shed 3 bases, with 13 bases lying between them. The germline V gene encodes CDR1 MGHRA and CDR2 YSYEKL. This CDR3 is CASSQGAGVGYEQYF. The DNA of the CDR3 is TGCGCCAGCAGCCAAGGAGCCGGGGTCGGCTACGAGCAGTACTTC.

The chain couples TRBV12-3 or TRBV12-4 to TRBJ2-5, with TRBD2 as a possible D gene (5 bases). This CDR3 is built from 13 residues. With 4 bases removed from V and 4 bases from J, the gap between germline ends came to 10 bases. The CDR3 nucleotides read TGTGCCAGCAGTTCGAGGGTTAGAGAGACCCAGTACTTC. It yields the protein CASSSRVRETQYF.

This chain uses TRBV7-6 with TRBJ2-3; 7 positions match TRBD2. V lost 0 bases to trimming and J lost 4 bases; unmatched junction nucleotides: 4. The CDR3 spans 15 residues. The germline CDR1 and CDR2 sequences are SGHVS and FNYEAQ. CDR3 nucleotide sequence: TGTGCCAGCAGCTTAGCGGGGGGGAGCCCAGATACGCAGTATTTT. Translating it yields CASSLAGGSPDTQYF.

V usage is TRBV28 and J usage is TRBJ2-5, with 7 positions matching TRBD2. The V and J ends lost 5 bases and 5 bases, in that order; junction bases with no gene match: 2. The CDR3 has 12 amino acids. Per germline, CDR1 MDHEN and CDR2 SYDVKM. The CDR3 region is CASSGGSETQYF. For the CDR3, the DNA is TGTGCCAGCAGTGGCGGGAGTGAGACCCAGTACTTC.

The rearrangement uses TRBV28 and TRBJ1-1; D gene ambiguous. This CDR3 comprises 13 residues. V was trimmed by 3 bases and J by 4 bases, leaving 9 bases between them. Germline V gene sequence: CDR1 MDHEN, CDR2 SYDVKM. The CDR3 coding sequence is TGTGCCAGCAGTTTCGCGAGTTTCACTGAAGCTTTCTTT. This gives the protein CASSFASFTEAFF.

This chain connects TRBV28 to TRBJ1-3, with D possibly TRBD1 on 5 matching bases. Germline-derived CDR1 and CDR2 are MDHEN and SYDVKM. Deletions cut 3 bases from V and 4 bases from J, with 13 bases between. There are 15 residues in the CDR3. The DNA of the CDR3 is TGTGCCAGCAGTTTTCAGGGCGGATCGGGAAACACCATATATTTT. Protein: CASSFQGGSGNTIYF.

DNA for the CDR3: TGTGCCAGCAGTGTATTAGGGACAGGGGTGGACAAAAACATTCAGTACTTC. This sequence encodes CASSVLGTGVDKNIQYF. V gene TRBV2 combines with J gene TRBJ2-4; 10 bases match TRBD1. After removal of 4 bases from V and 3 bases from J, the junction contained 9 bases not matched to a gene. This CDR3 contains 17 residues. Per germline, CDR1 SNHLY and CDR2 FYNNEI.

This chain connects TRBV19 to TRBJ2-3; 11 nucleotides line up with TRBD1. Germline V gene lookup returns CDR1 LNHDA and CDR2 SQIVND (reference sequence). J lost 4 bases, V lost 6 bases, and 9 bases had no gene match. CDR3 length: 16 residues. CDR3 nucleotides: TGTGCCAGTAGCCCCAGGGACAGGGGGTTAGCAGATACGCAGTATTTT. Translated: CASSPRDRGLADTQYF. The variable domain in full, with the rest retrieved from reference TRBV19 and TRBJ2-3, is DGGITQSPKYLFRKEGQNVTLSCEQNLNHDAMYWYRQDPGQGLRLIYYSQIVNDFQKGDIAEGYSVSREKKESFPLTVTSAQKNPTAFYLCASSPRDRGLADTQYFGPGTRLTVL.

A single count supports this clone. The chain employs TRBV28 and TRBJ2-1, with 14 bases matching TRBD2. The CDR3 spans 15 residues. V was clipped by 3 bases and J by 8 bases; unmatched bases: 3. Germline-derived CDR1 and CDR2 are MDHEN and SYDVKM. CDR3 bases: TGTGCCAGCAGTTTCTCGGGACTAGCGGGAGATGAGCAGTTCTTC. Protein: CASSFSGLAGDEQFF.

V is TRBV19 and J is TRBJ1-3, with unresolved D. Germline V gives CDR1 LNHDA, CDR2 SQIVND (reference sequence). Between the trimmed V and J ends, which lost 6 bases and 0 bases, there was a span of 12 bases. The CDR3 has 15 amino acids. CDR3 sequence (DNA): TGTGCCAGTAGCATGGGCCGTACCTCTGGAAACACCATATATTTT. Protein product: CASSMGRTSGNTIYF.

This clone was seen just once. The chain recombines TRBV28 with TRBJ1-2; TRBD1 is a possible D gene (5 bases). V was trimmed by 6 bases and J by 5 bases, leaving 22 bases between them. The CDR3 is made up of 16 amino acids. Germline CDR1 reads MDHEN; CDR2 reads SYDVKM. DNA of the CDR3: TGTGCCAGCAGCCCCACCCTGATGGGGGGGAGATATGGCTACACCTTC. Protein: CASSPTLMGGRYGYTF.

The chain couples TRBV9 to TRBJ2-1, with 7 bases identical to TRBD1. V lost 5 bases to trimming and J lost 1 base; unmatched junction nucleotides: 9. In germline, CDR1 is SGDLS, CDR2 YYNGEE. The CDR3 extends over 16 amino acids. The CDR3: CASSATATGSYNEQFF. The CDR3 bases are TGTGCCAGCAGTGCGACCGCGACAGGGTCCTACAATGAGCAGTTCTTC.

The chain links TRBV11-2 to TRBJ2-1; tentatively, D is TRBD1 (6 bases). V shed 6 bases and J shed 6 bases, with 12 bases lying between them. Looked up from germline, CDR1 is SGHAT and CDR2 is FQNNGV. The CDR3 sequence is 13 residues long. This CDR3 reads CASRTGLANEQFF. As DNA, the CDR3 is TGTGCCAGCAGGACAGGTTTGGCCAATGAGCAGTTCTTC.

The chain carries TRBV14 and TRBJ2-1, with TRBD1 as a possible D gene (6 bases). The ends were cut back, 0 bases at V and 7 bases at J, with 13 bases in the middle. CDR3 length: 15 residues. Germline values: CDR1 SGHDN, CDR2 FVKESK. The CDR3 protein is CASSQDLDRRNEQFF. The CDR3 DNA follows: TGTGCCAGCAGCCAAGACCTTGACAGGCGGAATGAGCAGTTCTTC.

This sequence joins TRBV3-1 (or the pseudogene TRBV3-2) and TRBJ1-6; 7 bases match TRBD1. The trim removed 4 bases at V and 7 bases at J, leaving 7 bases unmatched. The CDR3 has 15 residues. Germline lookup yields CDR1 LGHDT and CDR2 YNNKEL (reference sequence). Here the CDR3 DNA reads TGTGCCAGCAGCCCGTACAGGGGCGTCAATTCACCCCTCCACTTT. This translates into CASSPYRGVNSPLHF.

V gene TRBV28 combines with J gene TRBJ1-5, with 12 bases identical to TRBD1. V shed 7 bases and J 7 bases; nucleotides not matched to a gene: 8. Germline V gene data show CDR1 as MDHEN and CDR2 as SYDVKM. CDR3 length equals 15 residues. The CDR3 coding sequence is TGTGCCAGCACCCCTGGGACAGGGGGCGGGCAGCCCCAGCATTTT. This translates into CASTPGTGGGQPQHF.

In its sample, this clone was seen a few times. The chain uses TRBV6-5 and TRBJ2-5; weak D call: TRBD2 (5 bases). This CDR3 has 13 residues. Germline CDR1 and CDR2: MNHEY and SVGAGI. V was clipped by 6 bases and J by 0 bases, with 8 bases between them. This CDR3 is CASSGLYQETQYF. The CDR3 nucleotides read TGTGCCAGCAGCGGACTGTACCAAGAGACCCAGTACTTC.

J is TRBJ2-1 and V is TRBV5-1; 8 nucleotides line up with TRBD1. Germline V gene data show CDR1 as SGHRS and CDR2 as YFSETQ. Unmatched junction bases numbered 15, after V lost 6 bases and J lost 1 base. The CDR3 sequence is 18 residues long. The CDR3 DNA follows: TGCGCCAGCACCTCAGGGGGCAGAACCAGATCGTCCTACAATGAGCAGTTCTTC. Residues: CASTSGGRTRSSYNEQFF.

V is TRBV20-1 and J is TRBJ2-5; unclear D gene. V lost 3 bases, J lost 5 bases, and 13 bases lay in between. Per the germline V gene, CDR1 is DFQATT and CDR2 is SNEGSKA (reference sequence). The CDR3 has 13 residues. CDR3 protein: CSASQHRRETQYF. CDR3 nucleotides: TGCAGTGCTAGTCAACACCGCAGGGAGACCCAGTACTTC.